This T cell receptor (beta chain) comes out of a study of CD8+ T cells in alopecia areata. Broader study findings: Elevated clonality characterized lesional scalp relative to normal scalp, particularly in alopecia totalis/universalis.

Concerning this clone itself: What it recognizes is unknown. Mouse germline and gene names are used. Read coverage stops 4 residues before the CDR3 terminus; the germline J gene supplies the remainder. The sample holds other DNA sequences that translate to the same CDR3.

This CDR3 is built from 14 residues. Looked up from germline, CDR1 is NSHNY and CDR2 is SYGAGN. The ends lost 1 base at V and 3 bases at J; junction bases unmatched: 2. The pooled cutaneous lymph node cells were sorted using several markers (CD4, CD8alpha, NKG2D, NKG2ACE and others). Once RNA had been extracted, it was reverse transcribed into cDNA to act as the sequencing template. Libraries were prepared by immunoSEQ multiplex PCR; TCRdb keeps only in-frame clonotypes and omits some of them. Singletons are absent from the sample, which has more than 250,000 clones. Specimen: CD4+ T cells sorted from a lymph node. This clonotype was sampled from a C3H/HeJ mouse with alopecia areata. The strain's MHC haplotype is H2-k. The chain has TRBV13-1 and TRBJ2-3; 7 bases map to TRBD2. The sequenced part of the CDR3 DNA is TGTGCCAGCAGTGATCGACTGGGAGCAGAA. The encoded protein is CASSDRLGAE. The whole CDR3 protein reads CASSDRLGAETLYF.